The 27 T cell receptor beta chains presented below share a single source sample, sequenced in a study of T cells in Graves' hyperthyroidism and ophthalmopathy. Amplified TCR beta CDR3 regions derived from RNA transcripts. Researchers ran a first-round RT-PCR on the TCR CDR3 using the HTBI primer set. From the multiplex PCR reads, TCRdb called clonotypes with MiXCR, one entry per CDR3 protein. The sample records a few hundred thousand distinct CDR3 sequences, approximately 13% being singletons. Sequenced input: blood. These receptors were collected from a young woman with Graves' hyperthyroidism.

CDR3 coding DNA: TGTGCCAGCAGCGAGATGACTAGCATGGGGAGGACCGGGGAGCTGTTTTTT. Translating it yields CASSEMTSMGRTGELFF. The rearrangement joins TRBV7-2 to TRBJ2-2, with 7 bases that match TRBD2. The V segment lost 5 bases and the J segment 5 bases; nucleotides outside the gene matches: 14. The CDR3 spans 17 residues. Germline V gene data show CDR1 as SGHTA and CDR2 as FQGNSA.

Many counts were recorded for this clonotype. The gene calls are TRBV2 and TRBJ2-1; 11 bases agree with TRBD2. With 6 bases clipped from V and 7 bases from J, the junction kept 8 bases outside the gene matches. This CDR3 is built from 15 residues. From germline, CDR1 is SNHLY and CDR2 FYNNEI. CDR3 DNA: TGTGCCAGCAGGCTACTAGCGGGAGTAAAAAATGAGCAGTTCTTC. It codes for CASRLLAGVKNEQFF.

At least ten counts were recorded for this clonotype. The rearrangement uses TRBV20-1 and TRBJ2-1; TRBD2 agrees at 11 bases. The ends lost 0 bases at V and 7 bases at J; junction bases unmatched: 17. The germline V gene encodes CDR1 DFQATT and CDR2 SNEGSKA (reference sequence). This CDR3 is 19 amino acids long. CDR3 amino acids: CSARDKGPRLAGFLNEQFF. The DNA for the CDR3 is TGCAGTGCTAGAGATAAGGGCCCCCGACTAGCGGGATTTCTGAATGAGCAGTTCTTC.

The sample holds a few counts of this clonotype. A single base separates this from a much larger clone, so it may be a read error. CDR3 in DNA: TGCAGCCCTAGACAGGTTCCCCACGAGCAGTACTTC. Residues: CSPRQVPHEQYF. The V call is TRBV20-1, the J call TRBJ2-7; TRBD1 is a possible D gene (6 bases). The CDR3 length is 12 residues. Germline V gene lookup returns CDR1 DFQATT and CDR2 SNEGSKA (reference sequence).

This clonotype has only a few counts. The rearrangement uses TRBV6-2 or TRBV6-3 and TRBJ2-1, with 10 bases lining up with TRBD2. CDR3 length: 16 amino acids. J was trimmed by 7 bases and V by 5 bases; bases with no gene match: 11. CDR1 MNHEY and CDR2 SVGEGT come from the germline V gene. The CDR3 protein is CASSRTSGVLRNEQFF. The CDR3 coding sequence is TGTGCCAGCAGTAGAACTAGCGGGGTTTTACGGAATGAGCAGTTCTTC.

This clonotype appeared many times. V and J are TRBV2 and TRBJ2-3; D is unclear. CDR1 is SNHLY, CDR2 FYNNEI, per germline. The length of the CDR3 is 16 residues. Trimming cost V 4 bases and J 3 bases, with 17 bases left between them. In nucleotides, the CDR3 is TGTGCCAGCAGTGGGACCCCGGACGGAAGAACAGATACGCAGTATTTT. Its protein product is CASSGTPDGRTDTQYF.

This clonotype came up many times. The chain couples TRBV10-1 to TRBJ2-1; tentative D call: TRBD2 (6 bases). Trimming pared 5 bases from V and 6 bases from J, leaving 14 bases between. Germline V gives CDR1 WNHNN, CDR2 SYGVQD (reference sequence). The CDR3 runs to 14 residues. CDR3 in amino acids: CASSPGLLSNEQFF. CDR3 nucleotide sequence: TGCGCCAGCAGTCCGGGACTCCTGAGCAATGAGCAGTTCTTC.

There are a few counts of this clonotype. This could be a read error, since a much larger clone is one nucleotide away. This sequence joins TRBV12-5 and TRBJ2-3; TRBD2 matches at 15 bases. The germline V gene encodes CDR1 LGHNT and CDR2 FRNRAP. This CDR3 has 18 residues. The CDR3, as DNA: TGTGCTAGTGGTTTGGGCGGACTAGCGGGAGGGCAGACAGATACGCAGTGTTTT. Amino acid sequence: CASGLGGLAGGQTDTQCF.

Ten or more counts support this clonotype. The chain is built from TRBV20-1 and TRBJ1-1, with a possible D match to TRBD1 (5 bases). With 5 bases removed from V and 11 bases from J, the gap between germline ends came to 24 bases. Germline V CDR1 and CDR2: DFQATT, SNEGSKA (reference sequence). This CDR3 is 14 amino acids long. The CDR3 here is CSALLSGSRAIAFF. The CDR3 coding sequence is TGCAGTGCTCTTCTCTCCGGGAGCAGGGCAATTGCTTTCTTT.

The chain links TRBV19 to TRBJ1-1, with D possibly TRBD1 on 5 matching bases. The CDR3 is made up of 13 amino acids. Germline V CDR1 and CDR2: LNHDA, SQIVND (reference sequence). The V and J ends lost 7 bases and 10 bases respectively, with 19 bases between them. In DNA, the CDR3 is TGTGCCAGTAACGAAAAGGGACGATCAGGAGCTTTCTTT. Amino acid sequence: CASNEKGRSGAFF.

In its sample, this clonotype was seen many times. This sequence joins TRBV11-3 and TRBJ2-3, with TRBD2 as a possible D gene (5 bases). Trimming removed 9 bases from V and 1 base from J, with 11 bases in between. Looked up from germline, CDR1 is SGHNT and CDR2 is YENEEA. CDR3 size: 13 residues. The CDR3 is CASGLLRTDTQYF. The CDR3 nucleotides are TGTGCCAGTGGACTCCTCCGCACAGATACGCAGTATTTT.

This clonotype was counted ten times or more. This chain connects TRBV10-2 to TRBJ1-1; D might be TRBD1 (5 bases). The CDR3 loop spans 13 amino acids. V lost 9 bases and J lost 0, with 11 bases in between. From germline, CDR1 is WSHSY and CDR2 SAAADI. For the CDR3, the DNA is TGCGCCAGTCGACAGCCCTTGAACACTGAAGCTTTCTTT. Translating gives CASRQPLNTEAFF.

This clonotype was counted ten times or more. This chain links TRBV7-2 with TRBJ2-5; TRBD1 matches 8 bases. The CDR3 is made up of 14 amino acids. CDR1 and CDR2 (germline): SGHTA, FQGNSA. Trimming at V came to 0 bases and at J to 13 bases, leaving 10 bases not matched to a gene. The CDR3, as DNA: TGTGCCAGCAGCTTAGCGCGAGGAGGACAGGGTCCGTACTTC. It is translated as CASSLARGGQGPYF. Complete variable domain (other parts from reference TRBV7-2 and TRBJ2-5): GAGVSQSPSNKVTEKGKDVELRCDPISGHTALYWYRQSLGQGLEFLIYFQGNSAPDKSGLPSDRFSAERTGGSVSTLTIQRTQQEDSAVYLCASSLARGGQGPYFGPGTRLLVL.

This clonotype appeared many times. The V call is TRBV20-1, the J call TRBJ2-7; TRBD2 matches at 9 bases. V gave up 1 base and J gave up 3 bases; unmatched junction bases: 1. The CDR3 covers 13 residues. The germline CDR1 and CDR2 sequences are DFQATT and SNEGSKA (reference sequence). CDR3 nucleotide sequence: TGCAGTGCTAGAGTTAGCGGGAGCTACGAGCAGTACTTC. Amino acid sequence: CSARVSGSYEQYF.

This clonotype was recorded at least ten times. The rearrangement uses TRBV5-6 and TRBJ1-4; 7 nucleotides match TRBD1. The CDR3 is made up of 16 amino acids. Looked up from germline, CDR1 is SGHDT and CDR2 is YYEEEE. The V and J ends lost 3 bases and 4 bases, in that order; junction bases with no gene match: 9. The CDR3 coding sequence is TGTGCCAGCAGCTCGGAGGGGGCGGCGGTTAATGAAAAACTGTTTTTT. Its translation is CASSSEGAAVNEKLFF.

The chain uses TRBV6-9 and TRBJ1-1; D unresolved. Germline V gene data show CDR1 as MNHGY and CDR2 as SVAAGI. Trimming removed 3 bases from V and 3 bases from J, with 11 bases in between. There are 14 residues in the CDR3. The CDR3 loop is CASSYLGEDTEAFF. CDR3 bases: TGTGCCAGCAGTTACTTGGGTGAAGACACTGAAGCTTTCTTT.

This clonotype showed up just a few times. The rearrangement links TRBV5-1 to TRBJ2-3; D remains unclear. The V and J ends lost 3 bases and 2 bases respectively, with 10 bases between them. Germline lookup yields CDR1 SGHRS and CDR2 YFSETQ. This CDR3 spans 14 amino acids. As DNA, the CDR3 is TGCGCCAGCAGCTCTTCCAGAGTCACAGATACGCAGTATTTT. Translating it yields CASSSSRVTDTQYF.

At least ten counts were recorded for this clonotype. In DNA, the CDR3 is TGTGCCACCAGCAGAGATCGACAGGGGGCGGCCACTGAAGCTTTCTTT. It encodes CATSRDRQGAATEAFF. This chain connects TRBV15 to TRBJ1-1, with TRBD1 matching 10 bases. The germline gives CDR1 LNHNV, CDR2 YYDKDF (reference sequence). The CDR3 has 16 amino acids. V lost 0 bases and J lost 4; bases outside the gene matches: 5. The full variable domain, in which reference TRBV15 and TRBJ1-1 provide the parts outside the CDR3, is DAMVIQNPRYQVTQFGKPVTLSCSQTLNHNVMYWYQQKSSQAPKLLFHYYDKDFNNEADTPDNFQSRRPNTSFCFLDIRSPGLGDTAMYLCATSRDRQGAATEAFFGQGTRLTVV.

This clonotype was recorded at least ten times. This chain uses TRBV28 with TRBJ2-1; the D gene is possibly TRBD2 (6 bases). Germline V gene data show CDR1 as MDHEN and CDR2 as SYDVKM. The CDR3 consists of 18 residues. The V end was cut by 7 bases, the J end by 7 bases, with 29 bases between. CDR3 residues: CASKFDRGRQAGWNEQFF. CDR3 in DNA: TGTGCCAGCAAGTTTGATCGGGGACGACAAGCGGGCTGGAATGAGCAGTTCTTC.

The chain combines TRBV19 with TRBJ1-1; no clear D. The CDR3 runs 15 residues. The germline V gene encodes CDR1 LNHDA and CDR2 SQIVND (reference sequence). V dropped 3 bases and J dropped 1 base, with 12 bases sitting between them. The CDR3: CASSILSAKNTEAFF. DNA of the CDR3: TGTGCCAGTAGTATCTTGTCCGCAAAGAACACTGAAGCTTTCTTT. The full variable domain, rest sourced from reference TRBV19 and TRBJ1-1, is DGGITQSPKYLFRKEGQNVTLSCEQNLNHDAMYWYRQDPGQGLRLIYYSQIVNDFQKGDIAEGYSVSREKKESFPLTVTSAQKNPTAFYLCASSILSAKNTEAFFGQGTRLTVV.

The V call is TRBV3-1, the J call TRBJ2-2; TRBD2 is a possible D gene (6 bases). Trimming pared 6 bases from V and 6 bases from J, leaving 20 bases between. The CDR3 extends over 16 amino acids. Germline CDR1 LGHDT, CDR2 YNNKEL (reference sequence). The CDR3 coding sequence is TGTGCCAGCAGGGATCAAAGCGGGTCCCTCGCCGGGGAGCTGTTTTTT. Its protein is CASRDQSGSLAGELFF.

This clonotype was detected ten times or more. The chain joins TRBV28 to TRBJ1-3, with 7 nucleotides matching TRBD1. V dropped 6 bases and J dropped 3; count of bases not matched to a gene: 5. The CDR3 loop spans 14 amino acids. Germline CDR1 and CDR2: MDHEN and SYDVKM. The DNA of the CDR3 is TGTGCCAGCAGAATCGACAGGGTTGGAAACACCATATATTTT. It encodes CASRIDRVGNTIYF. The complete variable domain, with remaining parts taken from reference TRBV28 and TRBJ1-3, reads DVKVTQSSRYLVKRTGEKVFLECVQDMDHENMFWYRQDPGLGLRLIYFSYDVKMKEKGDIPEGYSVSREKKERFSLILESASTNQTSMYLCASRIDRVGNTIYFGEGSWLTVV.

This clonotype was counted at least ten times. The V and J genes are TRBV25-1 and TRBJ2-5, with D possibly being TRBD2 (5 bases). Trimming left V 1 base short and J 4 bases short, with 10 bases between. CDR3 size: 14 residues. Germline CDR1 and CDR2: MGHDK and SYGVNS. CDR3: CASSELRAGETQYF. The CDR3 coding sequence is TGTGCCAGCAGTGAATTGAGGGCCGGAGAGACCCAGTACTTC. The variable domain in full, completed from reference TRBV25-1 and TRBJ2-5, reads EADIYQTPRYLVIGTGKKITLECSQTMGHDKMYWYQQDPGMELHLIHYSYGVNSTEKGDLSSESTVSRIRTEHFPLTLESARPSHTSQYLCASSELRAGETQYFGPGTRLLVL.

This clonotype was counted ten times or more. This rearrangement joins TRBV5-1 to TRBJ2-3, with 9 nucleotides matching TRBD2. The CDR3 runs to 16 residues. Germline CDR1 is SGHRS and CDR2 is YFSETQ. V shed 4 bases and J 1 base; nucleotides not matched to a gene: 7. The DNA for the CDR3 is TGCGCCAGCAGCAGTAGCGGGAGTACCGGCACAGATACGCAGTATTTT. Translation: CASSSSGSTGTDTQYF.

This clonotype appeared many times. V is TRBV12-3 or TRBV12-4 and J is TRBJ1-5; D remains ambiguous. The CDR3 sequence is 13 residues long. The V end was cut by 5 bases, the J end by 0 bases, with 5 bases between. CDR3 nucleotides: TGTGCCAGCAGTCGGACTAGCAATCAGCCCCAGCATTTT. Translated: CASSRTSNQPQHF.

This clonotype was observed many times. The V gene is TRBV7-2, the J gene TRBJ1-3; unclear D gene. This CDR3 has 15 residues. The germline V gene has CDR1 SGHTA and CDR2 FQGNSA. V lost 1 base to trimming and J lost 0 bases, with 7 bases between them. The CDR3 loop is CASSLEVFSGNTIYF. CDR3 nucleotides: TGTGCCAGCAGCTTAGAGGTCTTCTCTGGAAACACCATATATTTT.

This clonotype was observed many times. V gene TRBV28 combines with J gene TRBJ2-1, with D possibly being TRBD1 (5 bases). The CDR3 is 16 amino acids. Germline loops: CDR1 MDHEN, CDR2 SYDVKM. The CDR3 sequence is CAKHTRRTPGDNEQFF. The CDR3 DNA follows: TGTGCGAAGCATACCCGGCGGACACCTGGGGACAATGAGCAGTTCTTC.